This TCR beta chain was retrieved from a study of blood T cell repertoires in COVID-19. Study details: Collection of acute and convalescent COVID-19 samples took place in the United States, Italy and Spain. T cells, B-cell-depleted T cells, or PBMCs supplied cDNA or gDNA.

Concerning this clone: This sample also contains other DNA sequences that code for the same CDR3.

As processed by the authors: Reference gene primer amplification in the assay estimated nucleated cell counts. The data were produced by immunoSEQ multiplex PCR, yet TCRdb's version contains in-frame clones alone and is incomplete. That table supplies the V and J calls and clone size; D and trimming were determined from the DNA. In the table there are approximately 280,000 clones, 75% to 95% of which are singletons. The CDR3 runs to 15 residues. Germline trimming cut 5 bases from V and 3 bases from J; bases unmatched to any gene: 4. The germline V gene encodes CDR1 LNHDA and CDR2 SQIVND (reference sequence).

This TCR derives from a young woman with COVID-19, enrolled during active disease. The chain couples TRBV19 to TRBJ2-1; 10 nucleotides match TRBD2. Sequenced input: peripheral blood. The CDR3 DNA reads as TGTGCCAGTAGTCCCCTAGCGGGAGTCTACAATGAGCAGTTCTTC. As protein: CASSPLAGVYNEQFF.